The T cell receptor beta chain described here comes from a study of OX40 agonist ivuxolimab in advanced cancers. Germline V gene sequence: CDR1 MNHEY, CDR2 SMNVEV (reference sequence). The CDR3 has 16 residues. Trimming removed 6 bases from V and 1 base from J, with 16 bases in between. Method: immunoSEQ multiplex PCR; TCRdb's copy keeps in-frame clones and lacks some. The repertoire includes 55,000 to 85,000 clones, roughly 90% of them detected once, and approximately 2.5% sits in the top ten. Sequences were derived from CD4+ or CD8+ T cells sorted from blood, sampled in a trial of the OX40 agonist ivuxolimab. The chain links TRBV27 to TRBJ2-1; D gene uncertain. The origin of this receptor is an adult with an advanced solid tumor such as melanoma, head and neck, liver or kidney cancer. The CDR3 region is CASRPPRAMSYNEQFF. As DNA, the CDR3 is TGTGCCAGCAGACCTCCAAGAGCCATGTCCTACAATGAGCAGTTCTTC.